This T cell receptor (beta chain) originates from a study of blood T cell repertoires in COVID-19. Study-wide background: The samples span acute and convalescent COVID-19 from the United States, Italy and Spain.

V shed 5 bases and J shed 6 bases, with 8 bases lying between them. The germline V gene encodes CDR1 SEHNR and CDR2 FQNEAQ (reference sequence). The CDR3 has 12 residues. Assay: immunoSEQ multiplex PCR; the TCRdb copy retains only in-frame clones and omits some. This table holds around 380,000 clones, 70% to 90% found once. Participants were aged 18 to 89 years, lived in around 22 US areas, and enrolled virtually. The recovered donors of Cohort 3 showed two negative PCRs, clearance, or symptom resolution. The V gene is TRBV7-9, the J gene TRBJ2-1; D is perhaps TRBD1 (6 bases). The source material was PBMCs or T cells enriched from blood (not recorded which). The sequence was obtained from a man aged 25-40 years who had recovered from COVID-19. CDR3 protein: CASSPGVNEQFF. The CDR3 bases are TGTGCCAGCAGCCCAGGGGTCAATGAGCAGTTCTTC. Based on the CDR3 plus reference TRBV7-9 and TRBJ2-1, the full variable domain is DTGVSQNPRHKITKRGQNVTFRCDPISEHNRLYWYRQTLGQGPEFLTYFQNEAQLEKSRLLSDRFSAERPKGSFSTLEIQRTEQGDSAMYLCASSPGVNEQFFGPGTRLTVL.